This T cell receptor beta chain came from a study of OX40 agonist ivuxolimab in advanced cancers. Method: immunoSEQ multiplex PCR; TCRdb's copy keeps in-frame clones and lacks some. The data contain just over 90,000 clones, approximately 94% of them singletons. Source: CD4+ or CD8+ T cells sorted from blood, taken in a trial of the OX40 agonist ivuxolimab. This clonotype originated in an adult with an advanced solid tumor such as melanoma, head and neck, liver or kidney cancer.

This CDR3 is CASNDIRSSGVTQYF. CDR3 DNA: TGTGCCAGCAATGACATTAGGAGTAGCGGGGTAACGCAGTATTTT. The V call is TRBV2, the J call TRBJ2-3; 8 nucleotides line up with TRBD2. The trim removed 7 bases at V and 9 bases at J, leaving 15 bases unmatched. CDR1 and CDR2 (germline): SNHLY, FYNNEI. The CDR3 contains 15 residues. Full variable domain (remainder filled in from reference TRBV2 and TRBJ2-3): EPEVTQTPSHQVTQMGQEVILRCVPISNHLYFYWYRQILGQKVEFLVSFYNNEISEKSEIFDDQFSVERPDGSNFTLKIRSTKLEDSAMYFCASNDIRSSGVTQYFGPGTRLTVL.